This is a list of T cell receptor beta chains from one sample in a study of blood T cell repertoires in COVID-19. Profiled with immunoSEQ multiplex PCR; TCRdb holds only in-frame clones, not every one. The data hold over 55,000 clones, with roughly 85% observed a single time. The sequenced material came from peripheral blood. The source of these receptors is a human donor in a cohort sampled during active COVID-19. Both conserved end residues are part of each CDR3.

len,v_gene,CDR3aa
13,TRBV5-6,CASGGRPSYGYTF
15,TRBV19,CASSPYWTGTYEQYF
15,TRBV11-3,CASSFGGNDRYEQYF
15,TRBV7-9,CASSPLILSYNEQFF
14,TRBV19,CASSLQGPAYEQYF
13,TRBV7-9,CASSLGQHYGYTF
15,TRBV6-8,CASSFYGTVKNIQYF
15,TRBV6-5,CASSYSGLEALEQYF
18,TRBV9,CASSRRGGGQGTGYGYTF
12,TRBV14,CASSPKGGGQFF
16,TRBV5-5,CASSLETFRGVSEAFF
13,TRBV6-5,CASRTGVVTEAFF
15,TRBV5-6,CASSLITGGADTQYF
12,TRBV29-1,CSVSSGTSGYTF
14,TRBV11-2,CASSSPVYQETQYF
14,TRBV3-1/TRBV3-2,CASSARDNNQPQHF
16,TRBV11-2,CASSSPGQGASNEQFF
15,TRBV28,CASRSSGPTSQPQHF
14,TRBV18,CASSPPSGRETQYF
16,TRBV14,CASSQGWLAGEETQYF
14,TRBV5-4,CASRTSSNTGELFF
18,TRBV5-5,CASSLRTGGAVGYNEQFF
16,TRBV19,CASRQPGGPLGTEAFF
15,TRBV25-1,CASSGTGTVRETQYF
15,TRBV5-8,CASSFGVNGLRMKYF
15,TRBV7-8,CASSLKGAFNEKLFF
15,TRBV7-2,CASSLGSGGALEQYF
16,TRBV24-1,CATGARGSNSNQPQHF
14,TRBV7-2,CASSSGTGKNIQYF
15,TRBV3-1/TRBV3-2,CASSPRDSSGNTIYF
14,TRBV25-1,CASSVAGGRDTQYF